Below, 24 T cell receptor beta chains from the same sample are listed, as sequenced in a study of blood T cell repertoires in COVID-19. Profiling relied on immunoSEQ multiplex PCR, and the TCRdb table lists in-frame clones only, not all of them. The table shows approximately 380,000 clones, with more than 75% occurring only once. Material: PBMCs or T cells enriched from blood (not recorded which). All receptors come from a woman under 30 who had recovered from COVID-19.

This clone was counted a single time. The chain combines TRBV7-2 with TRBJ2-2; D is possibly TRBD2 (5 bases). The germline CDR1 and CDR2 sequences are SGHTA and FQGNSA. The germline V and J ends were trimmed by 6 bases and 6 bases, with 23 bases remaining between them. This CDR3 is built from 17 residues. CDR3 DNA: TGTGCCAGCAGTCCGCGACCTATGAGGACTTTTCCCGGGGAGCTGTTTTTT. Encoded protein: CASSPRPMRTFPGELFF.

The gene calls are TRBV5-1 and TRBJ1-5; perhaps TRBD1 as D (6 bases). V shed 4 bases and J shed 4 bases, with 12 bases lying between them. There are 14 residues in the CDR3. The germline CDR1 and CDR2 sequences are SGHRS and YFSETQ. The CDR3 nucleotides are TGCGCCAGCAGCCCGGACAGCTCAAATCAGCCCCAGCATTTT. Protein: CASSPDSSNQPQHF.

The rearrangement joins TRBV12-2 to TRBJ1-5; TRBD1, the table's D call, lacks a check against the DNA. TRBV12-2 is reported as a pseudogene. The length of the CDR3 is 15 residues. For the CDR3, the DNA is TGTGCAAGTCGCTTAGAGGGCAGGGAAAATCAGCCCCAGCATTTT. Translated: CASRLEGRENQPQHF.

The chain carries TRBV19 and TRBJ1-2; no reliable D call. The CDR3 spans 15 residues. The V gene's germline CDR1 is LNHDA and CDR2 SQIVND (reference sequence). The V end lost 7 bases, the J end lost 0 bases, and 15 bases lay between the germline ends. The CDR3: CASTTPGGANYGYTF. The CDR3 DNA sequence: TGTGCCAGTACTACTCCGGGAGGAGCTAACTATGGCTACACCTTC.

This clone has more than one count but fewer than ten. V is TRBV3-1 (or the pseudogene TRBV3-2) and J is TRBJ1-4; D not certain. Germline V gene sequence: CDR1 LGHDT, CDR2 YNNKEL (reference sequence). The CDR3 is made up of 15 amino acids. With 4 bases removed from V and 0 bases from J, the gap between germline ends came to 9 bases. CDR3 sequence: CASSRRTATNEKLFF. CDR3 DNA sequence: TGTGCCAGCAGCCGAAGGACTGCAACTAATGAAAAACTGTTTTTT.

The gene calls are TRBV5-8 and TRBJ2-5; 9 positions match TRBD1. This CDR3 region has 15 residues. CDR1 is SGHTS, CDR2 YDEGEE, per germline. Losses at the gene ends were 0 bases for V and 5 bases for J; bases not matched to a gene: 5. The CDR3 DNA reads TGTGCCAGCAGCTTGGCGGGACAGGGCGAGGAGACCCAGTACTTC. Translation gives CASSLAGQGEETQYF. The variable domain in full, with the rest retrieved from reference TRBV5-8 and TRBJ2-5, is EAGVTQSPTHLIKTRGQQATLRCSPISGHTSVYWYQQALGLGLQFLLWYDEGEERNRGNFPPRFSGRQFPNYSSELNVNALELEDSALYLCASSLAGQGEETQYFGPGTRLLVL.

The genes are TRBV18 and TRBJ2-1; 9 bases map to TRBD2. Germline V gives CDR1 KGHSH, CDR2 LQKENI. The J segment lost 5 bases and the V segment lost 5 bases, leaving 16 bases of the junction unmatched. The CDR3 has 18 amino acids. CDR3 DNA: TGTGCCAGCTCATCTACGGGACTAGCCCTAAGCACGGACAATGAGCAGTTCTTC. It is translated as CASSSTGLALSTDNEQFF.

A few counts support this clone. J is TRBJ2-7 and V is TRBV29-1, with TRBD1 matching 7 bases. The V gene end was trimmed by 6 bases and the J gene end by 5 bases; junction bases not matched to a gene: 10. CDR1 and CDR2 from the germline V gene are SQVTM and ANQGSEA. The CDR3 has 13 residues. DNA of the CDR3: TGCAGCGTACCCGGCGACAGGGCGGACGAGCAGTACTTC. Protein sequence: CSVPGDRADEQYF.

This clone was seen a handful of times. The rearrangement links TRBV7-6 to TRBJ2-2; 10 bases match TRBD1. This CDR3 has 15 amino acids. Germline V gives CDR1 SGHVS, CDR2 FNYEAQ. Trimming took 5 bases from V and 3 from J; bases not matched to a gene: 3. The CDR3 here is CASSGGQGDTGELFF. In DNA, the CDR3 is TGTGCCAGCAGCGGCGGACAGGGGGACACCGGGGAGCTGTTTTTT.

This chain joins TRBV21-1 and TRBJ1-4; the D call of TRBD1 is as the table states it, not checked on the DNA. TRBV21-1 is listed as a pseudogene. The length of the CDR3 is 17 residues. The CDR3 DNA follows: TGTGCCAGCAGCAAAGCAGACTCACAGGGTGTAGGAGAAAAACTGTTTTTT. Translating gives CASSKADSQGVGEKLFF.

The V gene is TRBV9, the J gene TRBJ2-3, with 11 bases lining up with TRBD1. V shed 4 bases and J 2 bases; nucleotides not matched to a gene: 6. CDR1 and CDR2 (germline): SGDLS, YYNGEE. The CDR3 spans 16 residues. In DNA, the CDR3 is TGTGCCAGCAGCTTCAGGACAGGGGGCATCACAGATACGCAGTATTTT. This encodes CASSFRTGGITDTQYF.

This chain uses TRBV7-9 with TRBJ2-5; 8 bases fit TRBD1. Looked up from germline, CDR1 is SEHNR and CDR2 is FQNEAQ (reference sequence). J lost 7 bases, V lost 1 base, and 11 bases had no gene match. This CDR3 is 16 amino acids long. The CDR3 DNA sequence: TGTGCCAGCAGCTTAGAGACAGGGGTACTGCTGGGGACCCAGTACTTC. This translates into CASSLETGVLLGTQYF.

The chain has TRBV27 and TRBJ1-1; the D is unclear. Looked up from germline, CDR1 is MNHEY and CDR2 is SMNVEV (reference sequence). Trimming stripped 3 bases from V and 6 bases from J, with 14 bases between. This CDR3 is 14 amino acids long. This CDR3 reads CASSLGQMRAEAFF. CDR3 nucleotides: TGTGCCAGCAGTTTGGGCCAAATGAGGGCTGAAGCTTTCTTT.

The V call is TRBV7-3, the J call TRBJ2-2; D is unresolved. V shed 6 bases and J shed 0 bases, with 8 bases lying between them. The CDR3 runs 14 residues. Germline V gives CDR1 SGHTA, CDR2 FQGTGA. The CDR3 DNA sequence: TGTGCCAGCAGGGTACAGTCGAACACCGGGGAGCTGTTTTTT. Protein: CASRVQSNTGELFF.

The J gene is TRBJ2-1, the V gene TRBV4-1; maybe TRBD2 (5 bases). CDR3 size: 15 residues. The V end lost 9 bases, the J end lost 0 bases, and 15 bases lay between the germline ends. Germline V gene data show CDR1 as MGHRA and CDR2 as YSYEKL. The CDR3: CASADGVLSYNEQFF. The DNA for the CDR3 is TGCGCCAGTGCGGACGGGGTACTCTCCTACAATGAGCAGTTCTTC.

The rearrangement links TRBV28 to TRBJ2-3; TRBD2 aligns across 8 bases. This CDR3 spans 17 amino acids. Germline lookup yields CDR1 MDHEN and CDR2 SYDVKM. J gave up 4 bases and V 1 base, and 10 bases lay outside the gene matches. DNA of the CDR3: TGTGCCAGCAGTTTATCAAGACTAGCGAAGGGGGCAGATACGCAGTATTTT. Its translation is CASSLSRLAKGADTQYF.

The V and J genes are TRBV9 and TRBJ2-3; D is possibly TRBD1 (6 bases). The V and J ends lost 7 bases and 2 bases respectively, with 26 bases between them. CDR1 and CDR2 (germline): SGDLS, YYNGEE. This CDR3 has 18 amino acids. The DNA for the CDR3 is TGTGCCAGCTCGCCCTCTCACAGGGTTGGGCTCCCCACAGATACGCAGTATTTT. It yields the protein CASSPSHRVGLPTDTQYF.

V usage is TRBV15 and J usage is TRBJ2-7; D might be TRBD2 (6 bases). The germline gives CDR1 LNHNV, CDR2 YYDKDF (reference sequence). Deletions cut 1 base from V and 3 bases from J, with 19 bases between. The CDR3 is made up of 17 amino acids. CDR3 region: CATSRVLGGAIGYEQYF. The CDR3 DNA reads as TGTGCCACCAGCAGAGTCTTAGGAGGGGCCATCGGCTACGAGCAGTACTTC.

V is TRBV2 and J is TRBJ2-7, with unresolved D. Trimming removed 4 bases from V and 3 bases from J, with 4 bases in between. CDR1 is SNHLY and CDR2 is FYNNEI in the germline V gene. The CDR3 is 11 residues long. The CDR3 nucleotides are TGTGCCAGCAGTGCAGGCTACGAGCAGTACTTC. Its protein is CASSAGYEQYF.

The chain employs TRBV19 and TRBJ1-1; 7 bases match TRBD1. Germline V gene sequence: CDR1 LNHDA, CDR2 SQIVND (reference sequence). Unmatched junction bases numbered 5, after V lost 0 bases and J lost 1 base. The CDR3 loop spans 16 amino acids. The DNA for the CDR3 is TGTGCCAGTAGTATAGATAAGTGGACAGGGAACACTGAAGCTTTCTTT. Amino acids: CASSIDKWTGNTEAFF.

This chain connects TRBV3-1 (or the pseudogene TRBV3-2) to TRBJ2-2; 8 nucleotides align to TRBD1. This CDR3 region has 16 residues. V lost 0 bases and J lost 5; bases outside the gene matches: 5. Germline V gene sequence: CDR1 LGHDT, CDR2 YNNKEL (reference sequence). The CDR3 nucleotides are TGTGCCAGCAGCCAAGAATGGCAGGGGGCGACCGGGGAGCTGTTTTTT. Translated: CASSQEWQGATGELFF.

The chain has TRBV10-3 and TRBJ1-1; possibly TRBD1 for D (5 bases). V lost 0 bases to trimming and J lost 0 bases, with 17 bases between them. CDR3 length: 18 residues. The germline V gene has CDR1 ENHRY and CDR2 SYGVKD. CDR3 sequence reads: CAISESVGGSWMNTEAFF. The DNA for the CDR3 is TGTGCCATCAGTGAGTCCGTCGGGGGGTCGTGGATGAACACTGAAGCTTTCTTT.

The DNA for the CDR3 is TGTGCCAGCAGCTCGCCGACGGGACTAGCGGGGGGGCCCCGGGTCCAACAGTTCTTC. Its translation: CASSSPTGLAGGPRVQQFF. This chain connects TRBV7-2 to TRBJ2-1; 16 nucleotides agree with TRBD2. This CDR3 region has 19 residues. V lost 4 bases and J lost 13; bases outside the gene matches: 19. The V gene's germline CDR1 is SGHTA and CDR2 FQGNSA.

This clone was observed a single time. The V gene is TRBV11-3, the J gene TRBJ1-1; TRBD1 matches at 8 bases. With V trimmed by 4 bases and J by 0 bases, 7 bases remained unmatched. Germline V gene data show CDR1 as SGHNT and CDR2 as YENEEA. The CDR3 is 16 residues long. CDR3 region: CASSYRGKRMNTEAFF. The CDR3 region has the DNA TGTGCCAGCAGCTACAGGGGGAAGAGGATGAACACTGAAGCTTTCTTT.